A selection of T cell receptor beta chains follows, all from one sample in a study of shared clonotypes between healthy human individuals. Sequencing used immunoSEQ multiplex PCR; TCRdb keeps in-frame clones, though not all of them. The table has around 990,000 clones, approximately 75% seen once. Material for sequencing was memory CD4+ T cells from PBMCs. Every receptor here comes from a young man in good health. Some clones in this sample may be carry-over from other donors' samples. Both conserved end residues are part of each CDR3. The order of the fields is V gene, clone size, J gene, D gene, CDR3 DNA, CDR3 protein. A D gene is named only where the DNA matches it firmly. The size entry is marked missing in some rows and otherwise reads once, few, many or a size class.

V: TRBV18
size: .
J: TRBJ1-4
D: TRBD1
DNA: TGTGCCAGCTCACCCGGGACAGCTAATGAAAAACTGTTTTTT
CDR3: CASSPGTANEKLFF

V: TRBV6-6
size: once
J: TRBJ1-2
D: .
DNA: TGTGCCAGCAGTCTCGAGGGGGGTTGGGGCTACACCTTC
CDR3: CASSLEGGWGYTF

V: TRBV28
size: .
J: TRBJ2-5
D: .
DNA: TGTGCCAGCAAAGGCTGGCAGAAGGAGACCCAGTACTTC
CDR3: CASKGWQKETQYF

V: TRBV29-1
size: few
J: TRBJ1-1
D: .
DNA: TGCAGCGTAGATCCGGACGGCACTGAAGCTTTCTTT
CDR3: CSVDPDGTEAFF

V: TRBV7-8
size: .
J: TRBJ1-1
D: .
DNA: TGTGCCAGCAGCTTATCCCTTATCCGGGACGTCAGATCTACTGAAGCTTTCTTT
CDR3: CASSLSLIRDVRSTEAFF

V: TRBV7-8
size: .
J: TRBJ1-5
D: TRBD1
DNA: TGTGTCAGCAGCTCGGCCTACGGACAGGGCTTGAACCAGCCCCAGCATTTT
CDR3: CVSSSAYGQGLNQPQHF

V: TRBV5-1
size: .
J: TRBJ1-1
D: .
DNA: TGCGCCAGCAGCTTGATGACAGGCTTGAACACTGAAGCTTTCTTT
CDR3: CASSLMTGLNTEAFF

V: TRBV28
size: .
J: TRBJ2-5
D: .
DNA: TGTGCCAGCAGTTTTTTTGCAGGGCTAGAGACCCAGTACTTC
CDR3: CASSFFAGLETQYF

V: TRBV20-1
size: .
J: TRBJ1-1
D: TRBD1
DNA: TGCAGTGCGGATCGGGACAGGAGGGCTTTCTTT
CDR3: CSADRDRRAFF

V: TRBV9
size: .
J: TRBJ2-1
D: TRBD2
DNA: TGTGCCAGCAGCCCCGGTGGGCGGGAGGGGGGTGAGCAGTTCTTC
CDR3: CASSPGGREGGEQFF

V: TRBV21-1
size: once
J: TRBJ1-2
D: .
DNA: TGTGCCAGCAGCAAAGGCGACAGCAAAGCTGCTAACTATGGCTACACCTTC
CDR3: CASSKGDSKAANYGYTF

V: TRBV2
size: .
J: TRBJ2-1
D: .
DNA: TGTGCCAGCAGTTTGGGAGGTCTAGCTCCACCGAACGAGCAGTTCTTC
CDR3: CASSLGGLAPPNEQFF

V: TRBV7-2
size: .
J: TRBJ2-7
D: TRBD1
DNA: TGTGCCAGCAGCTTTGGGACAGGGAACTACGAGCAGTACTTC
CDR3: CASSFGTGNYEQYF

V: TRBV4-1
size: few
J: TRBJ2-2
D: TRBD1
DNA: TGCGCCAGCAGCCAAACTGACAGGGACACCGGGGAGCTGTTTTTT
CDR3: CASSQTDRDTGELFF

V: TRBV5-1
size: .
J: TRBJ1-2
D: .
DNA: TGCGCCAGCAGCTTGGGTAGCAACGTGGCTTACTATGGCTACACCTTC
CDR3: CASSLGSNVAYYGYTF

V: TRBV5-6
size: .
J: TRBJ2-2
D: .
DNA: TGTGCCAGTAAATTCCTAGACACCGGGGAGCTGTTTTTT
CDR3: CASKFLDTGELFF

V: TRBV18
size: .
J: TRBJ1-3
D: .
DNA: TGTGCCAGCTCACCCCAGGGTTACGGAAACACCATATATTTT
CDR3: CASSPQGYGNTIYF

V: TRBV10-3
size: .
J: TRBJ2-1
D: .
DNA: TGTGCCATCAGTGACCTGTCCCAGGGGAGAAATGAGCAGTTCTTC
CDR3: CAISDLSQGRNEQFF